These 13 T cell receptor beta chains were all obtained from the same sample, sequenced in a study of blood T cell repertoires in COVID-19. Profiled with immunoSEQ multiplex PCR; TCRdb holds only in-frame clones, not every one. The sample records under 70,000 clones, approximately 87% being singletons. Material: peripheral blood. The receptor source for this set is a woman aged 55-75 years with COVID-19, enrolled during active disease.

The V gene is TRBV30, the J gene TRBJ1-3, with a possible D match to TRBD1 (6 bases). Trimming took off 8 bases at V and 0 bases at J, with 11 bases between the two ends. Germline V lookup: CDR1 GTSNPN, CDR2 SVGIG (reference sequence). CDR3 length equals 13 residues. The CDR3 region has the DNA TGTGCCGGAACAGGGTACTCTGGAAACACCATATATTTT. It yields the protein CAGTGYSGNTIYF.

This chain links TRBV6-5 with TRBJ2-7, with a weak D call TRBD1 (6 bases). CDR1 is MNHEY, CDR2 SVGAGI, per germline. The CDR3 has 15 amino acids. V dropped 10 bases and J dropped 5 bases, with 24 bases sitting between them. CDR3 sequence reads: CATNRARDTGNEQYF. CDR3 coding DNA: TGTGCCACCAACCGAGCCCGGGACACTGGGAACGAGCAGTACTTC.

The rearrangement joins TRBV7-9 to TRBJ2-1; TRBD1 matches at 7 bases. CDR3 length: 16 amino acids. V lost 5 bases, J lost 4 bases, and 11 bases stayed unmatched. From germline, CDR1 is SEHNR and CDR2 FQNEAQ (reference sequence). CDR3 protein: CASSLLTGALYNEQFF. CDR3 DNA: TGTGCCAGCAGCCTACTAACAGGGGCTCTATACAATGAGCAGTTCTTC.

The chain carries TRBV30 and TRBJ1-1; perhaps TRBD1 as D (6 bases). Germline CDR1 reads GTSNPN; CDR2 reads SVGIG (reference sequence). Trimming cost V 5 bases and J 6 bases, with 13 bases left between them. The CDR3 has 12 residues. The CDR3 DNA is TGTGCCTGGGGCCAGGGGTTCGCTGAAGCTTTCTTT. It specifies CAWGQGFAEAFF.

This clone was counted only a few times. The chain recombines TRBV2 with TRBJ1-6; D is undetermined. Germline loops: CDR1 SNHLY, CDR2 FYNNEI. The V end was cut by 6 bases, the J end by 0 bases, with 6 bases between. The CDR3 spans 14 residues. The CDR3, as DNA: TGTGCCAGCAGGGAGGGCTCCTATAATTCACCCCTCCACTTT. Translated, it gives CASREGSYNSPLHF.

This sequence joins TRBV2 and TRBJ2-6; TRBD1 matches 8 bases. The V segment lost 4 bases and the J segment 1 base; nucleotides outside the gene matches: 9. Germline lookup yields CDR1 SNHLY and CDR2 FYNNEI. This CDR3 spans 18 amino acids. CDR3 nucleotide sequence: TGTGCCAGCAGTGCTTCTCTCGGACAGGGTTCTGGGGCCAACGTCCTGACTTTC. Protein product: CASSASLGQGSGANVLTF.

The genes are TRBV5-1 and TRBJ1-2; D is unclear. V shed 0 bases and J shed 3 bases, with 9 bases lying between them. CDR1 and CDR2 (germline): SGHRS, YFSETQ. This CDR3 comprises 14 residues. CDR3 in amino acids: CASSLDAGYYGYTF. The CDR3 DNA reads TGCGCCAGCAGCTTGGATGCGGGGTACTATGGCTACACCTTC.

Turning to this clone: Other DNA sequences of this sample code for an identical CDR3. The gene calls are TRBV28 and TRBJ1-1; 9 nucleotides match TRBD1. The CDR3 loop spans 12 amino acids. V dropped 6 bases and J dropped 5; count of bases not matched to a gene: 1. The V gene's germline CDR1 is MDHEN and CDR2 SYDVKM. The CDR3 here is CASRTGGTEAFF. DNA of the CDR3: TGTGCCAGCAGGACAGGGGGGACTGAAGCTTTCTTT.

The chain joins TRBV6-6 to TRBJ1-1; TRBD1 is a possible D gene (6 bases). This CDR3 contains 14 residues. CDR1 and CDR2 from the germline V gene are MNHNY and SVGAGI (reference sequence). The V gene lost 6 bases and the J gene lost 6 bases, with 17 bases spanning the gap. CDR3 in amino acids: CASRIIRGAPEAFF. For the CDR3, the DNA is TGTGCCAGCAGAATTATCAGGGGCGCGCCTGAAGCTTTCTTT.

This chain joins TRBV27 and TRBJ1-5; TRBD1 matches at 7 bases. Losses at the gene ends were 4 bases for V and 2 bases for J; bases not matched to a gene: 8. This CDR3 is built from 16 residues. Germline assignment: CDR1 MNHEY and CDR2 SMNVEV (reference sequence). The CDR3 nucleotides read TGTGCCAGCAGTTCCTTAACCGGGACAGGCAATCAGCCCCAGCATTTT. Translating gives CASSSLTGTGNQPQHF.

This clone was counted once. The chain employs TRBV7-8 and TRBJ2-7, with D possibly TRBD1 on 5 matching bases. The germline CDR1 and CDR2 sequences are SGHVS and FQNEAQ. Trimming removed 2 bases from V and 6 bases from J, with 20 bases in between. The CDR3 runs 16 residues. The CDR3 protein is CASSLCPPDSYCEQYF. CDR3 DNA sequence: TGTGCCAGCAGCTTATGCCCCCCCGACAGTTACTGCGAGCAGTACTTC. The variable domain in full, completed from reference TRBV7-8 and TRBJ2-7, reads GAGVSQSPRYKVAKRGQDVALRCDPISGHVSLFWYQQALGQGPEFLTYFQNEAQLDKSGLPSDRFFAERPEGSVSTLKIQRTQQEDSAVYLCASSLCPPDSYCEQYFGPGTRLTVT.

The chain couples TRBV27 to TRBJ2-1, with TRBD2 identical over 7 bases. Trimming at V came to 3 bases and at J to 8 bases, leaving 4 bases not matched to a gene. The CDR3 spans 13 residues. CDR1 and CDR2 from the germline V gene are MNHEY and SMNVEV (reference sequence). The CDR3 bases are TGTGCCAGCAGTTTGAAGCGGGGCCATGAGCAGTTCTTC. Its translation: CASSLKRGHEQFF.

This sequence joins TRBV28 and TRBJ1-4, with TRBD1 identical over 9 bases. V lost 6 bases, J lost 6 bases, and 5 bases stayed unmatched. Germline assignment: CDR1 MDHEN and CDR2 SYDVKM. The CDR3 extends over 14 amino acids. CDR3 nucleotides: TGTGCCAGCAGACAGGGGGCGGGCTATGAAAAACTGTTTTTT. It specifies CASRQGAGYEKLFF.